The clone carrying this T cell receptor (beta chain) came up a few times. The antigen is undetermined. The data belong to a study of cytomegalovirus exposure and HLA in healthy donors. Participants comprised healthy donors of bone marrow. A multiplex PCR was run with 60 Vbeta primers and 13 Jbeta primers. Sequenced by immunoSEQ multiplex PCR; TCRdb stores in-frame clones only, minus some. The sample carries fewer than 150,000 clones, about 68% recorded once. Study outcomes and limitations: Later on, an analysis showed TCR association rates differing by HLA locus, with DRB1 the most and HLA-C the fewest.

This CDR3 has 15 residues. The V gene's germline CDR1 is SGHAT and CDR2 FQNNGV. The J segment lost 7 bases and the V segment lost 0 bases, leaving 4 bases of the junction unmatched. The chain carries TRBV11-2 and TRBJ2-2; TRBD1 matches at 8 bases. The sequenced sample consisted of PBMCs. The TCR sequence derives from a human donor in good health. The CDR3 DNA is TGTGCCAGCAGCTTAGATCAGGGGGCGATCGGGGAGCTGTTTTTT. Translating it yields CASSLDQGAIGELFF.